The rows below give T cell receptor beta chains drawn from one sample of a study of human T cells and chemical hapten exposure. TCRdb fed the RACE reads into MiXCR, producing one record per CDR3 protein. The repertoire holds about 380,000 distinct CDR3 sequences, with roughly 5% as singletons. The material was whole blood, obtained in connection with sensitization to the hapten diphenylcyclopropenone (DPC). The receptors were gathered from a woman aged 45 to 65 with alopecia areata. Some clones in this sample may be carry-over from other donors' samples. CDR3s include the opening cysteine and the closing phenylalanine or tryptophan. Each record gives: CDR3 protein, CDR3 DNA, V gene, clone size, D gene, J gene. The D gene is left open where the match is weak. Clone size, where shown, is once, few, many, or a class for clones that have expanded.

CDR3 protein: CASSLEAKNIQYF; CDR3 DNA: TGTGCCAGCAGCTTAGAAGCCAAAAACATTCAGTACTTC; V gene: TRBV11-2; clone size: many; D gene: NA; J gene: TRBJ2-4
CDR3 protein: CASSLGRAAKEAFF; CDR3 DNA: TGTGCCAGCAGCTTAGGTCGGGCGGCCAAGGAAGCTTTCTTT; V gene: TRBV7-8; clone size: NA; D gene: NA; J gene: TRBJ1-1
CDR3 protein: CASSLEQVLSGNTIYF; CDR3 DNA: TGTGCCAGCAGCCTCGAACAGGTTCTCTCTGGAAACACCATATATTTT; V gene: TRBV7-2; clone size: few; D gene: NA; J gene: TRBJ1-3
CDR3 protein: CASSLAAKGSPLHF; CDR3 DNA: TGCGCCAGCAGCTTGGCAGCCAAAGGTTCACCCCTCCACTTT; V gene: TRBV5-1; clone size: many; D gene: NA; J gene: TRBJ1-6
CDR3 protein: CASSLDFAGTGNEKLFF; CDR3 DNA: TGTGCCAGCAGTTTAGATTTTGCCGGGACAGGAAATGAAAAACTGTTTTTT; V gene: TRBV12-3/TRBV12-4; clone size: few; D gene: TRBD1; J gene: TRBJ1-4
CDR3 protein: CASSLVGREREQYF; CDR3 DNA: TGTGCCAGCAGCTTAGTAGGGCGGGAGAGAGAGCAGTACTTC; V gene: TRBV7-9; clone size: many; D gene: TRBD2; J gene: TRBJ2-7
CDR3 protein: CASSLTRGLADEQFF; CDR3 DNA: TGTGCCAGTAGTTTGACCCGGGGACTAGCGGATGAGCAGTTCTTC; V gene: TRBV19; clone size: few; D gene: TRBD2; J gene: TRBJ2-1
CDR3 protein: CSATTGAGGDKNIQYF; CDR3 DNA: TGCAGTGCTACCACCGGGGCGGGAGGAGACAAAAACATTCAGTACTTC; V gene: TRBV20-1; clone size: many; D gene: TRBD2; J gene: TRBJ2-4
CDR3 protein: CASSLGGVTDTQYF; CDR3 DNA: TGCGCCAGCAGCTTAGGGGGCGTCACAGATACGCAGTATTTT; V gene: TRBV5-1; clone size: few; D gene: TRBD1; J gene: TRBJ2-3
CDR3 protein: CASSVGGQRGNTIYF; CDR3 DNA: TGTGCCAGCAGCGTAGGGGGACAAAGAGGAAACACCATATATTTT; V gene: TRBV9; clone size: few; D gene: NA; J gene: TRBJ1-3
CDR3 protein: CASSLRRTGNYGYTF; CDR3 DNA: TGTGCCAGCAGTCTACGTCGGACAGGGAACTATGGCTACACCTTC; V gene: TRBV6-5; clone size: many; D gene: TRBD1; J gene: TRBJ1-2
CDR3 protein: CASSLRRGGHTGELFF; CDR3 DNA: TGTGCCAGCAGTTTAAGGCGGGGGGGCCACACCGGGGAGCTGTTTTTT; V gene: TRBV12-3/TRBV12-4; clone size: many; D gene: TRBD2; J gene: TRBJ2-2
CDR3 protein: CASSLEDRKLEEAFF; CDR3 DNA: TGCGCCAGCAGCTTGGAAGACAGGAAATTAGAAGAAGCTTTCTTT; V gene: TRBV5-1; clone size: NA; D gene: NA; J gene: TRBJ1-1
CDR3 protein: CASSLEQGRRNSPLHF; CDR3 DNA: TGTGCCAGCAGCTTAGAACAGGGGAGAAGGAATTCACCCCTCCACTTT; V gene: TRBV7-9; clone size: many; D gene: TRBD1; J gene: TRBJ1-6
CDR3 protein: CASSYRAGFTDTQYF; CDR3 DNA: TGTGCCAGCAGTTACCGGGCAGGCTTCACAGATACGCAGTATTTT; V gene: TRBV6-6; clone size: NA; D gene: NA; J gene: TRBJ2-3
CDR3 protein: CASSPTLVGAEAFF; CDR3 DNA: TGTGCCAGCAGCCCGACCCTTGTGGGGGCTGAAGCTTTCTTT; V gene: TRBV9; clone size: few; D gene: NA; J gene: TRBJ1-1
CDR3 protein: CASSGTSGRAVEQYF; CDR3 DNA: TGTGCCAGCAGCGGGACTAGCGGGAGGGCGGTCGAGCAGTACTTC; V gene: TRBV6-5; clone size: NA; D gene: TRBD2; J gene: TRBJ2-7
CDR3 protein: CASSTQAISYEQYF; CDR3 DNA: TGTGCCAGCAGCACACAGGCTATCTCCTACGAGCAGTACTTC; V gene: TRBV21-1; clone size: NA; D gene: NA; J gene: TRBJ2-7
CDR3 protein: CASSFLGQSEAFF; CDR3 DNA: TGTGCCAGCAGCTTCCTGGGGCAATCTGAAGCTTTCTTT; V gene: TRBV7-7; clone size: few; D gene: NA; J gene: TRBJ1-1
CDR3 protein: CARDRTNTEAFF; CDR3 DNA: TGTGCCAGGGACAGAACGAACACTGAAGCTTTCTTT; V gene: TRBV2; clone size: NA; D gene: NA; J gene: TRBJ1-1
CDR3 protein: CASRLNGGTNEKLFF; CDR3 DNA: TGTGCCAGCAGGCTGAACGGAGGAACTAATGAAAAACTGTTTTTT; V gene: TRBV3-1; clone size: few; D gene: NA; J gene: TRBJ1-4
CDR3 protein: CASSLGQGAVNEKLFF; CDR3 DNA: TGTGCCAGCAGTCTCGGACAGGGGGCGGTTAATGAAAAACTGTTTTTT; V gene: TRBV12-3/TRBV12-4; clone size: many; D gene: TRBD1; J gene: TRBJ1-4
CDR3 protein: CSAREPGRVNQPQHF; CDR3 DNA: TGCAGTGCTAGAGAACCGGGCAGGGTCAATCAGCCCCAGCATTTT; V gene: TRBV20-1; clone size: NA; D gene: NA; J gene: TRBJ1-5
CDR3 protein: CASSLVGTSGGATSNEQFF; CDR3 DNA: TGTGCCAGCAGCTTAGTGGGGACTAGCGGGGGGGCAACCTCCAATGAGCAGTTCTTC; V gene: TRBV7-2; clone size: many; D gene: TRBD2; J gene: TRBJ2-1
CDR3 protein: CATSDWVEAFF; CDR3 DNA: TGTGCCACCTCGGACTGGGTTGAAGCTTTCTTT; V gene: TRBV2; clone size: NA; D gene: NA; J gene: TRBJ1-1
CDR3 protein: CASRASGADGDTQYF; CDR3 DNA: TGTGCCAGCAGAGCGTCAGGGGCCGACGGAGATACGCAGTATTTT; V gene: TRBV27; clone size: many; D gene: NA; J gene: TRBJ2-3
CDR3 protein: CASSPERGYEQYF; CDR3 DNA: TGTGCCAGCTCACCAGAGCGGGGTTACGAGCAGTACTTC; V gene: TRBV18; clone size: many; D gene: TRBD2; J gene: TRBJ2-7
CDR3 protein: CASSPRGQESSYNSPLHF; CDR3 DNA: TGTGCCAGTTCACCCCGAGGACAGGAAAGCTCCTATAATTCACCCCTCCACTTT; V gene: TRBV18; clone size: NA; D gene: TRBD1; J gene: TRBJ1-6
CDR3 protein: CASSHPGTSGKETQYF; CDR3 DNA: TGTGCCAGCAGTCATCCCGGGACTAGCGGTAAAGAGACCCAGTACTTC; V gene: TRBV6-6; clone size: NA; D gene: TRBD2; J gene: TRBJ2-5
CDR3 protein: CASSVAGVKDQPQHF; CDR3 DNA: TGTGCCAGCAGTGTTGCAGGGGTTAAGGATCAGCCCCAGCATTTT; V gene: TRBV6-1; clone size: few; D gene: NA; J gene: TRBJ1-5
CDR3 protein: CASSGPGTQQSPYNEQFF; CDR3 DNA: TGTGCCAGTAGTGGTCCTGGGACCCAGCAGAGCCCCTACAATGAGCAGTTCTTC; V gene: TRBV19; clone size: many; D gene: NA; J gene: TRBJ2-1
CDR3 protein: CASRIQGWGSEQYF; CDR3 DNA: TGTGCCAGCAGAATACAGGGATGGGGGAGCGAGCAGTACTTC; V gene: TRBV2; clone size: many; D gene: NA; J gene: TRBJ2-7
CDR3 protein: CASSLALNTEAFF; CDR3 DNA: TGTGCCAGCAGCTTGGCGTTGAACACTGAAGCTTTCTTT; V gene: TRBV13; clone size: many; D gene: NA; J gene: TRBJ1-1
CDR3 protein: CASSPARDDGYTF; CDR3 DNA: TGTGCCAGCTCACCAGCCAGGGATGACGGCTACACCTTC; V gene: TRBV18; clone size: few; D gene: NA; J gene: TRBJ1-2
CDR3 protein: CACHSGDSSYNEQFF; CDR3 DNA: TGCGCCTGCCATTCGGGGGACAGCTCCTACAATGAGCAGTTCTTC; V gene: TRBV5-1; clone size: many; D gene: NA; J gene: TRBJ2-1
CDR3 protein: CASSPPLRTDTQYF; CDR3 DNA: TGCGCCAGCAGCCCCCCTTTGCGGACAGATACGCAGTATTTT; V gene: TRBV5-1; clone size: many; D gene: NA; J gene: TRBJ2-3
CDR3 protein: CASSYTRAPRVNEKLFF; CDR3 DNA: TGTGCCAGCAGTTACACCCGGGCACCGAGGGTAAATGAAAAACTGTTTTTT; V gene: TRBV6-5; clone size: few; D gene: NA; J gene: TRBJ1-4
CDR3 protein: CALQLVAGGEQFF; CDR3 DNA: TGTGCCCTCCAGCTGGTAGCGGGGGGAGAGCAGTTCTTC; V gene: TRBV7-9; clone size: many; D gene: TRBD2; J gene: TRBJ2-1